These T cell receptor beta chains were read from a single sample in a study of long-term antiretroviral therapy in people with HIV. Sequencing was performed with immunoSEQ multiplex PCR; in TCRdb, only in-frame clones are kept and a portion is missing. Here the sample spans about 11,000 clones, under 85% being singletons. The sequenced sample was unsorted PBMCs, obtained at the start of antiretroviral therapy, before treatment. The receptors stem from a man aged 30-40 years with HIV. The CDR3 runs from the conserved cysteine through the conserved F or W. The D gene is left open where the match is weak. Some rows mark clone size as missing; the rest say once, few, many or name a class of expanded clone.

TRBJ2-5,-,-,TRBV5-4,TGTGCCAGCAGTATACATTCTACTGTGGAGACCCAGTACTTC,CASSIHSTVETQYF
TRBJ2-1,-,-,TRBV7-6,TGTGCCAGCCGTACAGATGGTTTGAATAGTGAGCAGTTCTTC,CASRTDGLNSEQFF
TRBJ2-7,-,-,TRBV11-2,TGTGCCAGCAGCACAGGCGGACCCAACGTCTACGAGCAGTACTTC,CASSTGGPNVYEQYF
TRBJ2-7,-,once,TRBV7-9,TGTGCCAGCAGCTTAGGGGGCAGCCCCTACGAGCAGTACTTC,CASSLGGSPYEQYF
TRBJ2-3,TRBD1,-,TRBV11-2,TGTGCCAGCAGTTTAGGGGGCATAACAGATACGCAGTATTTT,CASSLGGITDTQYF
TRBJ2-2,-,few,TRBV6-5,TGTGCCAGCCGGGAGTCGGGCACCGGGGAGCTGTTTTTT,CASRESGTGELFF
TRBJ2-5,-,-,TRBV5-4,TGTGCCAGCAGCTTGGGGCAGCGCGAGGAGACCCAGTACTTC,CASSLGQREETQYF
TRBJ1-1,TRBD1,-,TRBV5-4,TGTGCCAGCAGCTTAGCCGGGACAGCGAACACTGAAGCTTTCTTT,CASSLAGTANTEAFF
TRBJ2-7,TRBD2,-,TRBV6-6,TGTGCCAGCAGGGCGGGGGGGGTCAGCTCCTACGAGCAGTACTTC,CASRAGGVSSYEQYF
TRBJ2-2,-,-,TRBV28,TGTGCCAGCAGTTTATATGGGAACACCGGGGAGCTGTTTTTT,CASSLYGNTGELFF
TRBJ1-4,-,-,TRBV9,TGTGCCAGCAGCATCGGCGGGGGGCATGAAAAACTGTTTTTT,CASSIGGGHEKLFF
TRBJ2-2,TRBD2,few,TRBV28,TGTGCCAGCAGTAGCGGGGCGAACACCGGGGAGCTGTTTTTT,CASSSGANTGELFF
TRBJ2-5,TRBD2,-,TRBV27,TGTGCCAGCAGTCCCTCCACTAACCTAGCGGGGGGAGAGACCCAGTACTTC,CASSPSTNLAGGETQYF
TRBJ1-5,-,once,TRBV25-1,TGTGCCAGCAGTGGTGGACCGTTACAGCCCCAGCATTTT,CASSGGPLQPQHF
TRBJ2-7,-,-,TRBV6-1,TGTGCCAGCAGTGAAATTCACTTATCGAGCTCCTACGAGCAGTACTTC,CASSEIHLSSSYEQYF
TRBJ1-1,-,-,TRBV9,TGTGCCAGCAGCGTAGAGGGAGACGGGCGAGCTTTCTTT,CASSVEGDGRAFF
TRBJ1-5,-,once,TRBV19,TGTGCCAGTAGTATAGTCGGTAGCAATCAGCCCCAGCATTTT,CASSIVGSNQPQHF
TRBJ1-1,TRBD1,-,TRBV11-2,TGTGCCAGCAGCTTTGGACAGGTTGACGCTGAAGCTTTCTTT,CASSFGQVDAEAFF